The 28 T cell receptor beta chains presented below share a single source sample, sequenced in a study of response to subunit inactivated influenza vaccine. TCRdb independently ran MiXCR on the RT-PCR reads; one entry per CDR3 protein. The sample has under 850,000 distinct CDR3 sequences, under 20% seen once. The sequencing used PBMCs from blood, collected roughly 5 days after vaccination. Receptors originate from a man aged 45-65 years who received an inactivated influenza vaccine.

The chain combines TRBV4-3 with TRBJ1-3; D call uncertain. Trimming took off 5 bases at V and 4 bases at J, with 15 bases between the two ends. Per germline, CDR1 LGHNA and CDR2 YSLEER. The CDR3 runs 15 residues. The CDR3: CASSLQRRAGNTIYF. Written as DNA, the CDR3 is TGCGCCAGCAGCTTGCAAAGAAGGGCCGGAAACACCATATATTTT.

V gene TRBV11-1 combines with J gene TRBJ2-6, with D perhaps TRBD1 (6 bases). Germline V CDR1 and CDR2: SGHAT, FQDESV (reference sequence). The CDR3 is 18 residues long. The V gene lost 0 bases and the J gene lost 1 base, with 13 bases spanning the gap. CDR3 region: CASSLAPGALSGANVLTF. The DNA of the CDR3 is TGTGCCAGCAGCTTAGCGCCAGGGGCCCTTTCTGGGGCCAACGTCCTGACTTTC.

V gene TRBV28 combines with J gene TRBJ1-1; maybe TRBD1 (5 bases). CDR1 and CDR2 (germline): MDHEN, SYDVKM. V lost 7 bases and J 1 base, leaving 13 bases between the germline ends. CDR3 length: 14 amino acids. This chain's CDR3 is CASMGGGENTEAFF. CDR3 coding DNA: TGTGCCAGCATGGGGGGAGGCGAGAACACTGAAGCTTTCTTT.

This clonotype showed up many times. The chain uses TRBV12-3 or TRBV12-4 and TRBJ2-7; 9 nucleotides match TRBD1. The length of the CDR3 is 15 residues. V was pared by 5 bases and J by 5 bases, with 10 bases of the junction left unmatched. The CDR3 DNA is TGTGCCAGCAGTCCGGGACAGGGAATAGGCGACGAGCAGTACTTC. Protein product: CASSPGQGIGDEQYF.

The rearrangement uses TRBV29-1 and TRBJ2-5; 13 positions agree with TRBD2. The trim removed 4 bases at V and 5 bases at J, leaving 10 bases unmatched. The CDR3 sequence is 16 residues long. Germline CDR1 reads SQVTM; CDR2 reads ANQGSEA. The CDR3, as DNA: TGCAGCGTTGTATCCCCGACTAGCGGGAGGAGGGAGACCCAGTACTTC. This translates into CSVVSPTSGRRETQYF.

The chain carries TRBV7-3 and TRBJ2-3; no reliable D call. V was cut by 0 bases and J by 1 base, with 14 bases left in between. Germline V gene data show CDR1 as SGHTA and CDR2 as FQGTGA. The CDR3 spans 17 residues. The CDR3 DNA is TGTGCCAGCAGCTTAACTGTTTTGGGCCGGGGCACAGATACGCAGTATTTT. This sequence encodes CASSLTVLGRGTDTQYF.

The CDR3 region has the DNA TGTGCCATCAGGGACAGTGATACTGGGGCCAACGTCCTGACTTTC. This sequence encodes CAIRDSDTGANVLTF. This sequence joins TRBV10-3 and TRBJ2-6, with D possibly TRBD1 on 6 matching bases. Between the trimmed V and J ends, which lost 6 bases and 2 bases, there was a span of 11 bases. CDR1 is ENHRY, CDR2 SYGVKD, per germline. The CDR3 is 15 amino acids.

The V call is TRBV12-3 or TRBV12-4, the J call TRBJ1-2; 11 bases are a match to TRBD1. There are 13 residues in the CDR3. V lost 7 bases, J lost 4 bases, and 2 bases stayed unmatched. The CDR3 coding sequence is TGTGCCAGCAACGGACAGGGGGCCTATGGCTACACCTTC. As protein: CASNGQGAYGYTF.

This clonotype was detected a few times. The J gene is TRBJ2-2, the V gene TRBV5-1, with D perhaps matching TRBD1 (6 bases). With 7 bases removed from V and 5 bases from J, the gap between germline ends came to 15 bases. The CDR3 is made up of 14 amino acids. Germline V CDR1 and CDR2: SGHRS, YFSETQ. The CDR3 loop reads CASAPGVGTGELFF. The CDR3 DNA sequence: TGCGCCAGCGCGCCAGGGGTAGGAACCGGGGAGCTGTTTTTT. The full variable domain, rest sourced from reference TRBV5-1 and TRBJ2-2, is KAGVTQTPRYLIKTRGQQVTLSCSPISGHRSVSWYQQTPGQGLQFLFEYFSETQRNKGNFPGRFSGRQFSNSRSEMNVSTLELGDSALYLCASAPGVGTGELFFGEGSRLTVL.

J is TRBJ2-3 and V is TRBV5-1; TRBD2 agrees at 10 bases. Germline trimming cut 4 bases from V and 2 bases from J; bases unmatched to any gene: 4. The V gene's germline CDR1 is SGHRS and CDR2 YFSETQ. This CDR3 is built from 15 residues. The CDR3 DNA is TGCGCCAGCAGCAAAGGACTAGCGGACACAGATACGCAGTATTTT. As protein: CASSKGLADTDTQYF.

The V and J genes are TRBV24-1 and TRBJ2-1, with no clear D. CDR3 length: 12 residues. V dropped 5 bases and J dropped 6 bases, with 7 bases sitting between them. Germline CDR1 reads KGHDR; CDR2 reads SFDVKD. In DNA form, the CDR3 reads TGTGCCACCAGTGGCCACATCAATGAGCAGTTCTTC. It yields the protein CATSGHINEQFF.

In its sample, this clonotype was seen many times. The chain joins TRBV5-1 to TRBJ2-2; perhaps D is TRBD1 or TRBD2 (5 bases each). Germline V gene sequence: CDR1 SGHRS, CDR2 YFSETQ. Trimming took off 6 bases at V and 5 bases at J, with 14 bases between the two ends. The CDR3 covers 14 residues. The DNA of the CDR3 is TGCGCCAGCACCATGGGGGATTGGACCGGGGAGCTGTTTTTT. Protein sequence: CASTMGDWTGELFF.

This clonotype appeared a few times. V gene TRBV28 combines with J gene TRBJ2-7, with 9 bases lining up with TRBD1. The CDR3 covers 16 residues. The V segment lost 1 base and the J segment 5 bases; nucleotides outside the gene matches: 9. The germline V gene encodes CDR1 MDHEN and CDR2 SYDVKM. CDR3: CASSLSPGTGSDEQYF. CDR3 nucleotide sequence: TGTGCCAGCAGTTTATCCCCCGGGACAGGGTCGGACGAGCAGTACTTC.

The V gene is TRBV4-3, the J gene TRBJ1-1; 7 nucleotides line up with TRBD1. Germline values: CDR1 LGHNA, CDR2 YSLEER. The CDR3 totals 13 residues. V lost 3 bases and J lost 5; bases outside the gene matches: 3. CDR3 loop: CASSQTRGTEAFF. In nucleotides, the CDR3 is TGCGCCAGCAGCCAGACCAGGGGGACTGAAGCTTTCTTT.

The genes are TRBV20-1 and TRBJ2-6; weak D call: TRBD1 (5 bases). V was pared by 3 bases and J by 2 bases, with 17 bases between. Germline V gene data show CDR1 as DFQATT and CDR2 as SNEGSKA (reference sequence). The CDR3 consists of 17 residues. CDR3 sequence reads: CSASMGQGSTGANVLTF. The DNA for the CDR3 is TGCAGTGCTAGTATGGGGCAGGGAAGTACTGGGGCCAACGTCCTGACTTTC.

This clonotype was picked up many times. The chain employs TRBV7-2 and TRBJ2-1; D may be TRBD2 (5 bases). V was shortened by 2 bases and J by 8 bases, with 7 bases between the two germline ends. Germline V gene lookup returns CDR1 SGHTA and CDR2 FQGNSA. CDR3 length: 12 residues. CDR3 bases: TGTGCCAGCAGCTTATTGCGGGATGAGCAGTTCTTC. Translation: CASSLLRDEQFF.

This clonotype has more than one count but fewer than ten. The CDR3 sequence is CASSQDHSPNQPQHF. CDR3 coding DNA: TGTGCCAGCAGCCAAGATCATTCGCCTAATCAGCCCCAGCATTTT. This chain uses TRBV4-2 with TRBJ1-5; D not resolved. Germline V lookup: CDR1 LGHNA, CDR2 YNFKEQ. V was pared by 0 bases and J by 4 bases, with 10 bases between. The CDR3 is 15 amino acids.

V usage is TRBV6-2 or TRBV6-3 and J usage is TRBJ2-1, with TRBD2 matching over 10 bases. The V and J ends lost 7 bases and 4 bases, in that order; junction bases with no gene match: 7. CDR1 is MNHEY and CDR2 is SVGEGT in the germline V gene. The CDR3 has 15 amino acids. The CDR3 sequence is CASTTWTSGYNEQFF. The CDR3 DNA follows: TGTGCCAGCACGACATGGACTAGCGGTTACAATGAGCAGTTCTTC.

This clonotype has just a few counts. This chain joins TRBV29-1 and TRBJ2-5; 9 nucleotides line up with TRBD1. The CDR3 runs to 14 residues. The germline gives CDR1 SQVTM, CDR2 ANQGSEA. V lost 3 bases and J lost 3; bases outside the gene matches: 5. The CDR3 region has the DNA TGCAGCGTTGACGTTGGGACAGGGAAAGAGACCCAGTACTTC. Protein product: CSVDVGTGKETQYF.

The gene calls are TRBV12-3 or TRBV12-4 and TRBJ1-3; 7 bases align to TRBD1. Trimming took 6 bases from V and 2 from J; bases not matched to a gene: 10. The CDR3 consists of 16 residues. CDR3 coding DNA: TGTGCCAGCAGCCCCACACAGGGGCTGGCTGGAAACACCATATATTTT. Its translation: CASSPTQGLAGNTIYF.

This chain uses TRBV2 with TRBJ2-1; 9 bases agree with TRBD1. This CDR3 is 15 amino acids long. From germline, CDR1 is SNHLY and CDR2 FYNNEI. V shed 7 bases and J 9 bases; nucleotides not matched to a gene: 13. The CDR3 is CASTHGGDRAREQFF. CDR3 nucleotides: TGTGCCAGCACCCACGGCGGGGACAGGGCACGTGAGCAGTTCTTC.

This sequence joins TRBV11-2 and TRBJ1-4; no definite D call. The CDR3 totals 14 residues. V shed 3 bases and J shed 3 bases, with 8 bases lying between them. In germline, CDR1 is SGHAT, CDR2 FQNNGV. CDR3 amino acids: CASSFVQSNEKLFF. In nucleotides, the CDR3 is TGTGCCAGCAGCTTTGTTCAGTCTAATGAAAAACTGTTTTTT.

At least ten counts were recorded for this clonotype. This CDR3 reads CASSYGEIATEAFF. For the CDR3, the DNA is TGTGCCAGCAGTTACGGGGAGATCGCCACTGAAGCTTTCTTT. This chain links TRBV6-5 with TRBJ1-1; D not resolved. The V gene lost 2 bases and the J gene lost 4 bases, with 11 bases spanning the gap. The CDR3 runs 14 residues. Looked up from germline, CDR1 is MNHEY and CDR2 is SVGAGI.

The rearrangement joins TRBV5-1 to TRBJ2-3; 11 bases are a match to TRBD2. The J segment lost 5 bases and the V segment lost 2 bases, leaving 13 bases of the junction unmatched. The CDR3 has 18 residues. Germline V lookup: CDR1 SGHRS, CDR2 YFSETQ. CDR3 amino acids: CASSFAPTSGGQGDTQYF. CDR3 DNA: TGCGCCAGCAGCTTTGCGCCTACTAGCGGGGGCCAAGGAGATACGCAGTATTTT.

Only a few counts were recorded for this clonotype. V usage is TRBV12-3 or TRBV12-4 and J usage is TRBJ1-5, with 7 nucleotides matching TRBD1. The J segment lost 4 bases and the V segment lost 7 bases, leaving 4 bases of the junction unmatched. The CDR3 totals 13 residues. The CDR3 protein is CASTPTGNQPQHF. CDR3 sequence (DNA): TGTGCCAGCACCCCGACAGGGAATCAGCCCCAGCATTTT.

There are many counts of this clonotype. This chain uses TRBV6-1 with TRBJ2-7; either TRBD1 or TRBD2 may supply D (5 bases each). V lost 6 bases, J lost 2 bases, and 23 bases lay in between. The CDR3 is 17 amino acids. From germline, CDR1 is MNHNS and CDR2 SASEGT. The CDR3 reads CASRLMRAGSLTYEQYF. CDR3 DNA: TGTGCCAGCAGACTTATGAGGGCAGGGTCCCTTACCTACGAGCAGTACTTC.

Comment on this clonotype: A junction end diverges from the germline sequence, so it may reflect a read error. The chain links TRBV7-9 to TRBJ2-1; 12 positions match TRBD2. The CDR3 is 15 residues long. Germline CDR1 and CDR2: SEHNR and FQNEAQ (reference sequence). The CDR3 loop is CASTTSGRSSNEQFF. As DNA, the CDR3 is TGTGCCAGCACCACTAGCGGGAGGTCCTCCAATGAGCAGTTCTTC.

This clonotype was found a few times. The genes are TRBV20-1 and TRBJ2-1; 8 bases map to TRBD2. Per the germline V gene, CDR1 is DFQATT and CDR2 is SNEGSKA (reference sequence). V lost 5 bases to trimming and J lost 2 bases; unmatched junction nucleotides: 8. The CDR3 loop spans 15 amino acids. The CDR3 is CSAGLAGRPYNEQFF. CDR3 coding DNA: TGCAGTGCTGGCCTAGCGGGCCGACCCTACAATGAGCAGTTCTTC.